Following are 9 T cell receptor beta chains from one sample sequenced in a study of low-dose radiotherapy and immunotherapy resistance in tumors. TRAV and TRBV primers primed cDNA for both TCRalpha and TCRbeta. Both a constant-region primer and a V-primer adapter served to amplify TCRs across roughly 20 PCR cycles. MiXCR, applied by TCRdb to the reads, yields one record per CDR3 protein. Altogether 60,000 to 75,000 distinct CDR3 sequences are present, 26% being singletons, with the ten largest covering around 6.7%. The time point here: before trial treatment. The material sequenced was PBMCs, taken before treatment. The receptor source for this set is a male donor with rectosigmoid adenocarcinoma.

This clonotype was seen at least ten times. This chain uses TRBV10-3 with TRBJ2-1, with D perhaps assigned TRBD1 or TRBD2 (5 bases each). CDR1 and CDR2 from the germline V gene are ENHRY and SYGVKD. The CDR3 is 12 residues long. The germline V and J ends were trimmed by 8 bases and 7 bases, with 12 bases remaining between them. This CDR3 is CAIRDGNNEQFF. CDR3 DNA: TGTGCCATCCGGGACGGGAATAATGAGCAGTTCTTC.

This clonotype was picked up many times. The V call is TRBV27, the J call TRBJ2-3; 8 bases match TRBD1. Germline assignment: CDR1 MNHEY and CDR2 SMNVEV (reference sequence). The V gene end was trimmed by 1 base and the J gene end by 1 base; junction bases not matched to a gene: 4. This CDR3 has 16 residues. The CDR3 sequence: CASSLLQGVGTDTQYF. The CDR3 DNA reads TGTGCCAGCAGTTTATTACAGGGGGTGGGCACAGATACGCAGTATTTT.

With respect to this clonotype: It may be a read error: a sequence one base away is much more abundant. This sequence joins TRBV7-4 and TRBJ2-3; D uncertain. CDR1 SGHVT and CDR2 SQSDAQ come from the germline V gene. The CDR3 length is 18 residues. CDR3 sequence (DNA): TGTGCCAGCAGCTTAGTGAAGACGGCGACTCTTAGAGCGCATACGCTGTATTTT. Its translation is CASSLVKTATLRAHTLYF.

As for this clonotype: With a far larger clone one base away, a read error is the likely cause. V gene TRBV11-2 combines with J gene TRBJ1-2; D not certain. Germline V CDR1 and CDR2: SGHAT, FQNNGV. V gave up 5 bases and J gave up 4 bases, with 5 bases separating them. This CDR3 is built from 11 residues. The CDR3 DNA sequence: TGTGCCAGCAGCGAGGGCTATGGCTACACCTTC. Its protein product is CASSEGYGYTF.

This clonotype showed up many times. The V and J genes are TRBV7-2 and TRBJ1-3, with no clear D. The CDR3 is made up of 13 amino acids. Germline V gene sequence: CDR1 SGHTA, CDR2 FQGNSA. The germline V and J ends were trimmed by 5 bases and 6 bases, with 11 bases remaining between them. CDR3 loop: CASSKGPINTIYF. CDR3 nucleotides: TGTGCCAGCAGCAAAGGACCGATAAACACCATATATTTT.

This clonotype has just a few counts. The chain is built from TRBV11-2 and TRBJ2-2, with 10 bases identical to TRBD1. V lost 4 bases, J lost 0 bases, and 11 bases stayed unmatched. The CDR3 loop spans 19 amino acids. From germline, CDR1 is SGHAT and CDR2 FQNNGV. The CDR3 DNA follows: TGTGCCAGCAGCTCAAACCCGGGACAGGGGTATTCGAACACCGGGGAGCTGTTTTTT. It is translated as CASSSNPGQGYSNTGELFF.

This clonotype was detected ten times or more. The chain employs TRBV28 and TRBJ2-3, with TRBD1 matching over 9 bases. Germline loops: CDR1 MDHEN, CDR2 SYDVKM. Losses at the gene ends were 5 bases for V and 1 base for J; bases not matched to a gene: 7. The CDR3 is made up of 16 amino acids. The CDR3 nucleotides read TGTGCCAGCAGTCCACAGGGGGCGCGAGGCACAGATACGCAGTATTTT. Its protein is CASSPQGARGTDTQYF. The full variable domain, completed using reference TRBV28 and TRBJ2-3, is DVKVTQSSRYLVKRTGEKVFLECVQDMDHENMFWYRQDPGLGLRLIYFSYDVKMKEKGDIPEGYSVSREKKERFSLILESASTNQTSMYLCASSPQGARGTDTQYFGPGTRLTVL.

This sequence joins TRBV6-2 or TRBV6-3 and TRBJ2-1, with D unresolved. The CDR3 contains 14 residues. Between the trimmed V and J ends, which lost 6 bases and 4 bases, there was a span of 13 bases. Per the germline V gene, CDR1 is MNHEY and CDR2 is SVGEGT. CDR3 sequence: CASSPAPTYNEQFF. DNA of the CDR3: TGTGCCAGCAGCCCCGCTCCCACATACAATGAGCAGTTCTTC.

This clonotype has at least ten counts. The rearrangement links TRBV5-1 to TRBJ2-3; D is uncertain. The germline gives CDR1 SGHRS, CDR2 YFSETQ. V lost 0 bases and J lost 4, with 9 bases in between. The CDR3 is 14 amino acids. The CDR3 here is CASSLGTIADTQYF. The CDR3 DNA follows: TGCGCCAGCAGCTTGGGTACGATCGCAGATACGCAGTATTTT.